This T cell receptor (beta chain) derives from a study of blood T cell repertoires in COVID-19. Data came from immunoSEQ multiplex PCR; TCRdb stores just in-frame clones and leaves some out. The table lists over 250,000 clones, roughly four fifths of them singletons. The germline V gene has CDR1 MNHEY and CDR2 SVGAGI. This CDR3 has 15 amino acids. Germline trimming cut 5 bases from V and 3 bases from J; bases unmatched to any gene: 9. The rearrangement links TRBV6-5 to TRBJ1-2; 7 bases line up with TRBD1. Sequenced input: PBMCs or T cells enriched from blood (not recorded which). The sequence was collected from a young man with acute COVID-19. CDR3 coding DNA: TGTGCCAGCAGTAGCCGGGACAGTATTGACTATGGCTACACCTTC. Protein: CASSSRDSIDYGYTF.